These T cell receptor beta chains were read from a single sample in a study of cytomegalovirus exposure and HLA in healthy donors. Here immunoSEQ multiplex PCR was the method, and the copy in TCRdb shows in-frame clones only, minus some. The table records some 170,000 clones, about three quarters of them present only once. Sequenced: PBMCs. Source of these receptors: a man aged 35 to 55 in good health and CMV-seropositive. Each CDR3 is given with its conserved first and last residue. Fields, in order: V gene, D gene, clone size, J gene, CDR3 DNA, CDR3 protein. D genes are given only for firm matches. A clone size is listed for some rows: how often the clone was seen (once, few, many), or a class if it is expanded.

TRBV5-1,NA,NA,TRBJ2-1,TGCGCCAGCAGCCTTGACCCGGGGAGCTACAATGAGCAGTTCTTC,CASSLDPGSYNEQFF
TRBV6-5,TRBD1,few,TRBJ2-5,TGTGCCAGCAGAGGGACAGGGGGGGAGACCCAGTACTTC,CASRGTGGETQYF
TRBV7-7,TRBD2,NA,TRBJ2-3,TGTGCTAGCAGCTCCGGGGGGATTACAGATACGCAGTATTTT,CASSSGGITDTQYF
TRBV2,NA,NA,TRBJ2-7,TGTGCCAGCAGCCCCCAGGGTGCAAACTCCTACGAGCAGTACTTC,CASSPQGANSYEQYF
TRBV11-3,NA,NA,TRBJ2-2,TGTGCCAGCAGCTTAGATGACAGCACCGGGGAGCTGTTTTTT,CASSLDDSTGELFF
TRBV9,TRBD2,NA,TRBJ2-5,TGTGCCAGCAGCGTGGATGGGACTAGCGGGAGAGAGACCCAGTACTTC,CASSVDGTSGRETQYF
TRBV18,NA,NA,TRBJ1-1,TGTGCCAGCTCCCCCTCAGGGCAGGGGCCCGAAGCTTTCTTT,CASSPSGQGPEAFF
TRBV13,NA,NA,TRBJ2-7,TGTGCCAGCAGCTGGGGTGAGGGTGCCGAGCAGTACTTC,CASSWGEGAEQYF
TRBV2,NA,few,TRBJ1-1,TGTGCCAGCACTGAAAGTGGGGGGACGACCACTGAAGCTTTCTTT,CASTESGGTTTEAFF
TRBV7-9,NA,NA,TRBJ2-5,TGTGCCAGCAGCTCCGAAGAGACCCAGTACTTC,CASSSEETQYF
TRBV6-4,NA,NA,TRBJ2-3,TGTGCCAGCAGCCTCTCCTCAGGGGCCCCAGATACGCAGTATTTT,CASSLSSGAPDTQYF
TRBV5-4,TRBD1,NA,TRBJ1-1,TGTGCCAGCAGCTTGTATCCAGGGGGCACTGAAGCTTTCTTT,CASSLYPGGTEAFF
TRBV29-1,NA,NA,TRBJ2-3,TGCAGCGCCGAACAGGACCCCCGCACAGATACGCAGTATTTT,CSAEQDPRTDTQYF
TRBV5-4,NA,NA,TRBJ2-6,TGTGCCAGCAGCTTTCAAGGGGTTGGGGCCAACGTCCTGACTTTC,CASSFQGVGANVLTF